This TCR beta chain was captured by sequencing in a study of technical replicates of blood from several donors. Trimming left V 10 bases short and J 0 bases short, with 13 bases between. The CDR3 has 13 amino acids. The germline V gene encodes CDR1 WNHNN and CDR2 SYGVQD (reference sequence). Profiling relied on immunoSEQ multiplex PCR, and the TCRdb table lists in-frame clones only, not all of them. The table has under 100,000 clones, approximately 94% seen once. The chain is built from TRBV10-1 and TRBJ2-7; D not certain. The clonotype comes from a human donor in good health. Input material: T cells isolated from PBMCs. CDR3: CATDWLFSYEQYF. The CDR3 nucleotides are TGCGCCACCGACTGGCTCTTCTCCTACGAGCAGTACTTC.